This T cell receptor (beta chain) was observed in a study of cytomegalovirus exposure and HLA in healthy donors. Only in-frame clones appear in the TCRdb table, and some are missing; sequencing was by immunoSEQ multiplex PCR. Among about 220,000 clones, more than 75% were seen once, and the ten largest hold 2.6%. CDR1 is ENHRY and CDR2 is SYGVKD in the germline V gene. The CDR3 runs 18 residues. V shed 2 bases and J shed 1 base, with 20 bases lying between them. This clonotype was obtained from a man aged 18 to 35 in good health and CMV-seronegative. The rearrangement uses TRBV10-3 and TRBJ1-2; D is undetermined. Sequencing was carried out using PBMCs. CDR3 in DNA: TGTGCCATCAGTGAGACACTGATACCCAGGAGGAATAACTATGGCTACACCTTC. It specifies CAISETLIPRRNNYGYTF.